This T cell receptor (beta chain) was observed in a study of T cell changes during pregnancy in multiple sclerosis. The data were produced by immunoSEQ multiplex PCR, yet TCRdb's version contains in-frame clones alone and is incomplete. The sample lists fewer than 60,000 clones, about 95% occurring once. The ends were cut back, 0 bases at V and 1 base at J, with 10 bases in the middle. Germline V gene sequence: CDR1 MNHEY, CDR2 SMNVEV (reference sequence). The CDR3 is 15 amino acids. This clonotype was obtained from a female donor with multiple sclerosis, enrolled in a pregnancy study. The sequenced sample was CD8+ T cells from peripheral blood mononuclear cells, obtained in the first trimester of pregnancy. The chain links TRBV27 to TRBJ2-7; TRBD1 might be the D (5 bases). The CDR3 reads CASSLSQGISYEQYF. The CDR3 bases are TGTGCCAGCAGTTTATCCCAGGGCATATCCTACGAGCAGTACTTC.